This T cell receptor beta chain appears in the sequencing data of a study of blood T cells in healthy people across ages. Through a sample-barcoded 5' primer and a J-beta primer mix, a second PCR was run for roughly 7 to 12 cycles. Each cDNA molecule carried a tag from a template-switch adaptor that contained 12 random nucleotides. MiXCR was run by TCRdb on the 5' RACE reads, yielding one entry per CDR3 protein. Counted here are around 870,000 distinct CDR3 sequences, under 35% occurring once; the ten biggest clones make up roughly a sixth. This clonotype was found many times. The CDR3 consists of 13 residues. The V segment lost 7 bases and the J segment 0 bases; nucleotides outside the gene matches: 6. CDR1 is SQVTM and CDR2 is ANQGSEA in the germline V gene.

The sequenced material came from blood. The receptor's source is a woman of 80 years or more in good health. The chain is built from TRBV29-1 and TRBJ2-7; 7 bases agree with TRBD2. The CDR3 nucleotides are TGCAGCGCCGTGGGGGGGTCCTCCTACGAGCAGTACTTC. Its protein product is CSAVGGSSYEQYF.